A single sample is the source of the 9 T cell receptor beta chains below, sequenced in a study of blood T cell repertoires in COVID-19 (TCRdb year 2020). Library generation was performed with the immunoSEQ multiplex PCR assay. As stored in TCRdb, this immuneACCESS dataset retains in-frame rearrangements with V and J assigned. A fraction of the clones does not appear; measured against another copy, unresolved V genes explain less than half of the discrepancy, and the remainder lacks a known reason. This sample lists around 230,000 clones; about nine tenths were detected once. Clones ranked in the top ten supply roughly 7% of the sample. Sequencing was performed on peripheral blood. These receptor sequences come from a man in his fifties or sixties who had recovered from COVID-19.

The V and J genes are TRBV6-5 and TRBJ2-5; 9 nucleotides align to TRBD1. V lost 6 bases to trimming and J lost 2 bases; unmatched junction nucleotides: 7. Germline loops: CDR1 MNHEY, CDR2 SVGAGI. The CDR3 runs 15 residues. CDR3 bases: TGTGCCAGCAGCACAGGGGGCCTACGGCAAGAGACCCAGTACTTC. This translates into CASSTGGLRQETQYF.

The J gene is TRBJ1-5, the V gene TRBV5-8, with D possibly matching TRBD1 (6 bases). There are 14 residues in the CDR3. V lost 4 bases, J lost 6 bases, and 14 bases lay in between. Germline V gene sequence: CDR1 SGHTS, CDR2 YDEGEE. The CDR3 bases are TGTGCCAGCAGCGCAGGGGCTATCGGTCAGCCCCAGCATTTT. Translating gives CASSAGAIGQPQHF. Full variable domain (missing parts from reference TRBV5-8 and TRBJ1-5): EAGVTQSPTHLIKTRGQQATLRCSPISGHTSVYWYQQALGLGLQFLLWYDEGEERNRGNFPPRFSGRQFPNYSSELNVNALELEDSALYLCASSAGAIGQPQHFGDGTRLSIL.

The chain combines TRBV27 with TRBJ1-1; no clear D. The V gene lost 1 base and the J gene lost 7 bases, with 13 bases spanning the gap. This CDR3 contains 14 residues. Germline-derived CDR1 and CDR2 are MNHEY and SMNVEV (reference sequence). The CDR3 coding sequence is TGTGCCAGCAGTTTATACTCCAACGGGGATGAAGCTTTCTTT. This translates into CASSLYSNGDEAFF.

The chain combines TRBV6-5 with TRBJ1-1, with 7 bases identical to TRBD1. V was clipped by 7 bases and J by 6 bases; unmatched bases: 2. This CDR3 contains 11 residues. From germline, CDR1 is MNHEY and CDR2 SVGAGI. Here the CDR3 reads CASNRGAEAFF. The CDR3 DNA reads TGTGCCAGCAACAGGGGCGCTGAAGCTTTCTTT.

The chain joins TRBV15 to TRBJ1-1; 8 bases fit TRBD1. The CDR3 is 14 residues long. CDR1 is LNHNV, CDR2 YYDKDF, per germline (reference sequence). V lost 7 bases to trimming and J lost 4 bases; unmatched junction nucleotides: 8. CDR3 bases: TGTGCCACCAACAAGCTCACAGGGGGCACTGAAGCTTTCTTT. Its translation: CATNKLTGGTEAFF.

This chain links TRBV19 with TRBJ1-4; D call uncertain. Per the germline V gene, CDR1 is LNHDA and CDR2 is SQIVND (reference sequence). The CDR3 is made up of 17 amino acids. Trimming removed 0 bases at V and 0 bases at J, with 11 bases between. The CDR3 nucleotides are TGTGCCAGTAGTATAGATCACGGGAGCGCAACTAATGAAAAACTGTTTTTT. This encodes CASSIDHGSATNEKLFF.

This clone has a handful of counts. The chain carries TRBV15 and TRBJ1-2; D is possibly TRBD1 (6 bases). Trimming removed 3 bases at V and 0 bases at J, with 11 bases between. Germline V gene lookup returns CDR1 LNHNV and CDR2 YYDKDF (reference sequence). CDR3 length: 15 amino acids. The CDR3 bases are TGTGCCACCAGCAGGCCGGGACAACCTAACTATGGCTACACCTTC. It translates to CATSRPGQPNYGYTF.

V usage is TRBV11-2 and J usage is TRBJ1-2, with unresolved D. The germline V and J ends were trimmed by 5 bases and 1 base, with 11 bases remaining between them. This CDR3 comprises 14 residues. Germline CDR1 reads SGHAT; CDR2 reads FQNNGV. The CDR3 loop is CASSLTHSNYGYTF. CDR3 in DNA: TGTGCCAGCAGCCTTACGCACAGTAACTATGGCTACACCTTC.

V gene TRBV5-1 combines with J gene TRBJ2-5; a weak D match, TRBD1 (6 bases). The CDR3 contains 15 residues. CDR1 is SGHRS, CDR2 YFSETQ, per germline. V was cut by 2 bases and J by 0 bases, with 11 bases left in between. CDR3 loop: CASSLYQGNQETQYF. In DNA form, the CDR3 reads TGCGCCAGCAGCTTATATCAGGGGAACCAAGAGACCCAGTACTTC.